What follows are 28 T cell receptor beta chains derived from one specimen sequenced in a study of blood T cell repertoires in COVID-19. Repertoires were generated with immunoSEQ multiplex PCR, while TCRdb's copy carries only in-frame clones and drops some. This table holds around 160,000 clones, 80% to 90% found once. Sample: peripheral blood. The receptor set was obtained from a woman of 80 years or more with acute or convalescent COVID-19.

V is TRBV20-1 and J is TRBJ2-7; D is ambiguous. Germline values: CDR1 DFQATT, CDR2 SNEGSKA (reference sequence). This CDR3 has 11 residues. The V end lost 3 bases, the J end lost 7 bases, and 10 bases lay between the germline ends. For the CDR3, the DNA is TGCAGTGCTAGTCCCTCTGTGGAGCAGTACTTC. Translation: CSASPSVEQYF.

The sample holds one count of this clone. The chain joins TRBV10-3 to TRBJ1-1, with no clear D. V gave up 5 bases and J gave up 0 bases, with 13 bases separating them. Germline assignment: CDR1 ENHRY and CDR2 SYGVKD. This CDR3 region has 15 residues. The CDR3, as DNA: TGTGCCATCAGTCTGCGGGGAGTAATGAACACTGAAGCTTTCTTT. Its protein is CAISLRGVMNTEAFF.

The chain carries TRBV5-6 and TRBJ1-2; the D is unclear. The ends were cut back, 4 bases at V and 0 bases at J, with 10 bases in the middle. Germline values: CDR1 SGHDT, CDR2 YYEEEE. This CDR3 contains 14 residues. CDR3 loop: CASSPPGANYGYTF. In DNA, the CDR3 is TGTGCCAGCAGCCCCCCGGGAGCTAACTATGGCTACACCTTC.

The chain recombines TRBV6-6 with TRBJ2-1, with a weak D call TRBD2 (5 bases). The V end was cut by 7 bases, the J end by 1 base, with 11 bases between. Germline V CDR1 and CDR2: MNHNY, SVGAGI (reference sequence). CDR3 size: 14 residues. CDR3 nucleotides: TGTGCCAGCACCCAGCGGACGTCCTACAATGAGCAGTTCTTC. Translation gives CASTQRTSYNEQFF.

This clone has a count of ten or more. The genes are TRBV7-9 and TRBJ2-5; TRBD2 matches 14 bases. J lost 5 bases, V lost 4 bases, and 6 bases had no gene match. The V gene's germline CDR1 is SEHNR and CDR2 FQNEAQ (reference sequence). The CDR3 extends over 16 amino acids. The CDR3 DNA is TGTGCCAGCAGCTCGACTAGCGGGAGGGCTTGGGAGACCCAGTACTTC. This translates into CASSSTSGRAWETQYF.

The chain has TRBV19 and TRBJ2-1; maybe TRBD2 (6 bases). The CDR3 has 18 amino acids. The V gene's germline CDR1 is LNHDA and CDR2 SQIVND (reference sequence). The V end lost 3 bases, the J end lost 0 bases, and 18 bases lay between the germline ends. The CDR3 region is CASSILAISGSSYNEQFF. CDR3 nucleotide sequence: TGTGCCAGTAGTATTCTCGCAATCTCCGGGAGCTCCTACAATGAGCAGTTCTTC.

The chain combines TRBV6-2 or TRBV6-3 with TRBJ1-2; TRBD1 aligns across 8 bases. In germline, CDR1 is MNHEY, CDR2 SVGEGT. Trimming cost V 1 base and J 5 bases; bases outside gene matches: 3. The CDR3 is 14 amino acids. The CDR3 DNA is TGTGCCAGCAGTTACTTGACAGGGGAGTATGGCTACACCTTC. This gives the protein CASSYLTGEYGYTF.

The genes are TRBV18 and TRBJ2-7; 9 bases fit TRBD1. The CDR3 contains 15 residues. Germline loops: CDR1 KGHSH, CDR2 LQKENI. Losses at the gene ends were 3 bases for V and 3 bases for J; bases not matched to a gene: 6. The CDR3 bases are TGTGCCAGCTCACCGCCGGGACAGGGATACTACGAGCAGTACTTC. Its protein is CASSPPGQGYYEQYF.

This chain links TRBV19 with TRBJ2-7; TRBD2 matches 9 bases. The germline V gene has CDR1 LNHDA and CDR2 SQIVND (reference sequence). J was trimmed by 4 bases and V by 4 bases; bases with no gene match: 14. CDR3 length: 17 amino acids. CDR3 nucleotide sequence: TGTGCCAGTAGTAGAAAGGGACTAGCTGGGGCCGGGTACGAGCAGTACTTC. Protein: CASSRKGLAGAGYEQYF.

The chain combines TRBV6-1 with TRBJ2-1; 14 bases match TRBD2. There are 15 residues in the CDR3. V trimming: 5 bases; J trimming: 12 bases; junction bases outside the gene matches: 9. Per the germline V gene, CDR1 is MNHNS and CDR2 is SASEGT. The CDR3 DNA follows: TGTGCCAGCAGTCCCGGGACTAGCGGGAGATTGGGGCAGTTCTTC. Protein: CASSPGTSGRLGQFF.

The chain joins TRBV7-2 to TRBJ1-2; 9 bases agree with TRBD1. Germline values: CDR1 SGHTA, CDR2 FQGNSA. The J segment lost 4 bases and the V segment lost 2 bases, leaving 2 bases of the junction unmatched. CDR3 length: 14 amino acids. CDR3 in DNA: TGTGCCAGCAGCTTAATGGGACAGGGCTATGGCTACACCTTC. This gives the protein CASSLMGQGYGYTF.

The chain has TRBV6-6 and TRBJ2-5, with D unresolved. The CDR3 totals 14 residues. Trimming stripped 0 bases from V and 4 bases from J, with 9 bases between. The germline V gene has CDR1 MNHNY and CDR2 SVGAGI (reference sequence). The CDR3 DNA follows: TGTGCCAGCAGTTACTCGTCGGGTCCAGAGACCCAGTACTTC. Translating it yields CASSYSSGPETQYF.

The chain has TRBV10-3 and TRBJ2-2, with D unclear. The V gene's germline CDR1 is ENHRY and CDR2 SYGVKD. The CDR3 contains 14 residues. V lost 0 bases, J lost 8 bases, and 10 bases lay in between. The CDR3 is CAISESKPRGELFF. The CDR3 region has the DNA TGTGCCATCAGTGAGTCAAAGCCCAGGGGGGAGCTGTTTTTT.

This clone was seen more than once but under ten times. CDR3 nucleotide sequence: TGTGCCAGCAGCTTAGAAGGACAGGCTATACGTGGCTACACCTTC. As protein: CASSLEGQAIRGYTF. The gene calls are TRBV7-8 and TRBJ1-2; 7 nucleotides match TRBD1. Looked up from germline, CDR1 is SGHVS and CDR2 is FQNEAQ. There are 15 residues in the CDR3. V was pared by 1 base and J by 7 bases, with 9 bases of the junction left unmatched.

This clone occurred a few times. The chain recombines TRBV18 with TRBJ2-3, with 9 nucleotides matching TRBD2. The CDR3 covers 15 residues. Germline V lookup: CDR1 KGHSH, CDR2 LQKENI. With V trimmed by 1 base and J by 4 bases, 3 bases remained unmatched. This chain's CDR3 is CASSPRGRVADTQYF. CDR3 sequence (DNA): TGTGCCAGCTCACCACGCGGGAGGGTAGCAGATACGCAGTATTTT.

This clone occurred a few times. V gene TRBV3-1 (or the pseudogene TRBV3-2) combines with J gene TRBJ1-4; 9 positions match TRBD1. Germline assignment: CDR1 LGHDT and CDR2 YNNKEL (reference sequence). The CDR3 loop spans 14 amino acids. V lost 3 bases, J lost 7 bases, and 3 bases stayed unmatched. The CDR3 sequence: CASSQGQGSEKLFF. The CDR3 DNA is TGTGCCAGCAGCCAGGGACAGGGAAGTGAAAAACTGTTTTTT.

The V and J genes are TRBV6-5 and TRBJ2-1, with D perhaps TRBD2 (7 bases). The CDR3 loop spans 16 amino acids. Per germline, CDR1 MNHEY and CDR2 SVGAGI. V dropped 1 base and J dropped 8 bases, with 18 bases sitting between them. This chain's CDR3 is CASSYFAWGGSYEQFF. The CDR3 DNA follows: TGTGCCAGCAGTTACTTTGCGTGGGGGGGCTCGTATGAGCAGTTCTTC.

This rearrangement joins TRBV7-6 to TRBJ2-1, with TRBD2 matching over 11 bases. CDR3 length: 15 amino acids. Germline loops: CDR1 SGHVS, CDR2 FNYEAQ. Trimming cost V 1 base and J 10 bases; bases outside gene matches: 6. The DNA of the CDR3 is TGTGCCAGCAGCTTAGGGGTAGCGGGGGGGCTAGAGCAGTTCTTC. Amino acid sequence: CASSLGVAGGLEQFF.

The V and J genes are TRBV15 and TRBJ1-3; D unclear. CDR3 size: 15 residues. V lost 0 bases and J 2 bases, leaving 8 bases between the germline ends. Germline CDR1 and CDR2: LNHNV and YYDKDF (reference sequence). CDR3 sequence reads: CATSRDWSTGNTIYF. CDR3 DNA sequence: TGTGCCACCAGCAGAGATTGGAGCACTGGAAACACCATATATTTT.

The chain couples TRBV5-1 to TRBJ2-7; 9 bases agree with TRBD1. CDR1 is SGHRS, CDR2 YFSETQ, per germline. The CDR3 extends over 12 amino acids. V shed 4 bases and J 4 bases; nucleotides not matched to a gene: 0. The CDR3 sequence is CASSGTGYEQYF. CDR3 DNA sequence: TGCGCCAGCAGCGGGACAGGGTACGAGCAGTACTTC.

Here the CDR3 DNA reads TGTGCCATCAGTGAGTTTAGCGGGGGGGCTCGTGGTGAGCAGTTCTTC. This gives the protein CAISEFSGGARGEQFF. The V gene is TRBV10-3, the J gene TRBJ2-1; 11 bases match TRBD2. With V trimmed by 1 base and J by 9 bases, 8 bases remained unmatched. The CDR3 spans 16 residues. The V gene's germline CDR1 is ENHRY and CDR2 SYGVKD.

This rearrangement joins TRBV2 to TRBJ2-6; TRBD1 aligns across 8 bases. Germline values: CDR1 SNHLY, CDR2 FYNNEI. V gave up 9 bases and J gave up 2 bases; unmatched junction bases: 0. CDR3 size: 13 residues. The CDR3, as DNA: TGTGCCAGGACAGGGGCTGGGGCCAACGTCCTGACTTTC. This translates into CARTGAGANVLTF.

V usage is TRBV5-1 and J usage is TRBJ1-4; TRBD1 matches 8 bases. With 3 bases clipped from V and 8 bases from J, the junction kept 6 bases outside the gene matches. The CDR3 covers 14 residues. Germline-derived CDR1 and CDR2 are SGHRS and YFSETQ. The CDR3 DNA reads TGCGCCAGCAGCTCAGGACAGGGCCGCGAAAAACTGTTTTTT. This sequence encodes CASSSGQGREKLFF.

This clone has just a few counts. This chain links TRBV21-1 with TRBJ2-7; whether TRBD1, the table's D call, matches the DNA was not checked. TRBV21-1 corresponds to a pseudogene. CDR3 length: 17 residues. CDR3 sequence reads: CASSKGPTGYGSYEQYF. The CDR3 DNA sequence: TGTGCCAGCAGCAAAGGACCGACAGGGTACGGCTCCTACGAGCAGTACTTC.

The chain uses TRBV7-9 and TRBJ1-5; tentatively, D is TRBD1 (6 bases). Germline V gives CDR1 SEHNR, CDR2 FQNEAQ (reference sequence). This CDR3 contains 15 residues. V was clipped by 5 bases and J by 5 bases, with 16 bases between them. In DNA form, the CDR3 reads TGTGCCAGCAGCCCCCTCGGGGACAAACATCAGCCCCAGCATTTT. Translation gives CASSPLGDKHQPQHF.

This clone was counted once. The V call is TRBV28, the J call TRBJ1-1; weak D call: TRBD1 (6 bases). The CDR3 is 14 residues long. Germline V gene lookup returns CDR1 MDHEN and CDR2 SYDVKM. Trimming removed 6 bases at V and 1 base at J, with 12 bases between. CDR3 in DNA: TGTGCCAGCAGCATCGACAGGCGGAACACTGAAGCTTTCTTT. Translating gives CASSIDRRNTEAFF. Complete variable domain (other parts from reference TRBV28 and TRBJ1-1): DVKVTQSSRYLVKRTGEKVFLECVQDMDHENMFWYRQDPGLGLRLIYFSYDVKMKEKGDIPEGYSVSREKKERFSLILESASTNQTSMYLCASSIDRRNTEAFFGQGTRLTVV.

At least ten counts were recorded for this clone. The chain is built from TRBV2 and TRBJ1-1; possible D gene TRBD1, 6 bases. V lost 6 bases, J lost 2 bases, and 16 bases lay in between. This CDR3 has 15 amino acids. Looked up from germline, CDR1 is SNHLY and CDR2 is FYNNEI. The CDR3: CASRVDGQRNTEAFF. The CDR3 DNA follows: TGTGCCAGCAGGGTTGACGGACAGAGAAACACTGAAGCTTTCTTT.

This clone turned up a few times. This sequence joins TRBV10-1 and TRBJ2-3; tentatively, D is TRBD2 (5 bases). The CDR3 contains 16 residues. CDR1 and CDR2 (germline): WNHNN, SYGVQD (reference sequence). V lost 4 bases and J lost 4, with 18 bases in between. The DNA for the CDR3 is TGCGCCAGCAGTGGGGCAACTAGAGAACGCCCAGATACGCAGTATTTT. Translation gives CASSGATRERPDTQYF.